The 20 T cell receptor beta chains below come from one sample, sequenced in a study of shared clonotypes between healthy human individuals. This table comes from immunoSEQ multiplex PCR, and its TCRdb copy is limited to in-frame clones, with some not included. The sample has around 450,000 clones, 75% to 85% seen once; the top ten hold under 15%. The specimen sequenced was PBMCs. The receptors here all came from a woman in her thirties or forties in good health. Some clones in this sample may be carry-over from other donors' samples.

This chain joins TRBV4-2 and TRBJ2-5; tentatively, D is TRBD1 (5 bases). The CDR3 has 17 residues. Germline V gene lookup returns CDR1 LGHNA and CDR2 YNFKEQ. V was trimmed by 1 base and J by 5 bases, leaving 20 bases between them. CDR3 sequence reads: CASSQGDRRGIVETQYF. Written as DNA, the CDR3 is TGTGCCAGCAGCCAAGGCGATCGAAGGGGTATTGTGGAGACCCAGTACTTC.

The V call is TRBV9, the J call TRBJ2-1, with 8 bases identical to TRBD2. CDR3 size: 14 residues. The germline gives CDR1 SGDLS, CDR2 YYNGEE. The J segment lost 6 bases and the V segment lost 2 bases, leaving 4 bases of the junction unmatched. CDR3 region: CASSVASGSNEQFF. Here the CDR3 DNA reads TGTGCCAGCAGCGTCGCTAGCGGGTCCAATGAGCAGTTCTTC.

The V and J genes are TRBV6-5 and TRBJ2-1; TRBD2 aligns across 10 bases. The V segment lost 0 bases and the J segment 9 bases; nucleotides outside the gene matches: 5. Germline values: CDR1 MNHEY, CDR2 SVGAGI. This CDR3 is built from 15 residues. CDR3 residues: CASSYSSGRAFEQFF. The CDR3 DNA sequence: TGTGCCAGCAGTTACTCAAGCGGGAGGGCCTTTGAGCAGTTCTTC.

This chain uses TRBV2 with TRBJ2-1; 8 bases map to TRBD2. J gave up 10 bases and V 4 bases, and 9 bases lay outside the gene matches. Per germline, CDR1 SNHLY and CDR2 FYNNEI. The length of the CDR3 is 14 residues. CDR3 amino acids: CASSALGLAGEQFF. For the CDR3, the DNA is TGTGCCAGCAGTGCCCTAGGACTAGCAGGAGAGCAGTTCTTC. The complete variable domain, with remaining parts taken from reference TRBV2 and TRBJ2-1, reads EPEVTQTPSHQVTQMGQEVILRCVPISNHLYFYWYRQILGQKVEFLVSFYNNEISEKSEIFDDQFSVERPDGSNFTLKIRSTKLEDSAMYFCASSALGLAGEQFFGPGTRLTVL.

This rearrangement joins TRBV7-2 to TRBJ2-1; 8 positions match TRBD2. V trimming: 3 bases; J trimming: 5 bases; junction bases outside the gene matches: 6. Per germline, CDR1 SGHTA and CDR2 FQGNSA. The CDR3 length is 15 residues. The CDR3 nucleotides are TGTGCCAGCAGCTTCGGAGCGGGAGCCGACAATGAGCAGTTCTTC. Protein sequence: CASSFGAGADNEQFF.

This clone was seen a few times. The chain has TRBV5-1 and TRBJ1-6, with 10 bases fitting TRBD1. V shed 4 bases, J shed 6 bases, and the junction held 4 bases outside the gene matches. The germline V gene has CDR1 SGHRS and CDR2 YFSETQ. The CDR3 has 15 residues. CDR3 region: CASSIGQGGNSPLHF. In DNA form, the CDR3 reads TGCGCCAGCAGCATAGGACAGGGGGGTAATTCACCCCTCCACTTT. The full variable domain, with the rest looked up from reference TRBV5-1 and TRBJ1-6, is KAGVTQTPRYLIKTRGQQVTLSCSPISGHRSVSWYQQTPGQGLQFLFEYFSETQRNKGNFPGRFSGRQFSNSRSEMNVSTLELGDSALYLCASSIGQGGNSPLHFGNGTRLTVT.

This clone was recorded only once. V is TRBV6-1 and J is TRBJ1-1; 7 bases are a match to TRBD1. The CDR3 has 12 residues. Germline CDR1 and CDR2: MNHNS and SASEGT. J was trimmed by 6 bases and V by 10 bases; bases with no gene match: 8. The CDR3 DNA sequence: TGTGCCATCCTAGGGGGCGGATCTGAAGCTTTCTTT. It yields the protein CAILGGGSEAFF.

The chain uses TRBV15 and TRBJ2-7; maybe TRBD1 (5 bases). V was clipped by 0 bases and J by 6 bases, with 15 bases between them. This CDR3 has 15 residues. The V gene's germline CDR1 is LNHNV and CDR2 YYDKDF (reference sequence). The CDR3 nucleotides read TGTGCCACCAGCAGAGATAGATTCTCAGGGCGCGAGCAGTACTTC. Translated, it gives CATSRDRFSGREQYF.

The J gene is TRBJ2-5, the V gene TRBV9, with D hard to call. V was clipped by 4 bases and J by 1 base, with 11 bases between them. The CDR3 consists of 14 residues. Germline loops: CDR1 SGDLS, CDR2 YYNGEE. CDR3 residues: CASSSGGFQETQYF. CDR3 bases: TGTGCCAGCAGCTCAGGTGGCTTCCAAGAGACCCAGTACTTC.

On this clone: A much larger clone differs from this one at a single base, so this may be a read error. The V gene is TRBV6-5, the J gene TRBJ1-1; 8 bases align to TRBD1. The V and J ends lost 0 bases and 4 bases, in that order; junction bases with no gene match: 1. Germline-derived CDR1 and CDR2 are MNHEY and SVGAGI. The CDR3 spans 14 residues. CDR3 residues: CASSYSTGATEAFF. In nucleotides, the CDR3 is TGTGCCAGCAGTTACTCGACAGGGGCCACTGAAGCTTTCTTT.

The chain recombines TRBV5-1 with TRBJ2-7, with D possibly TRBD2 on 6 matching bases. CDR3 size: 15 residues. Germline V gene data show CDR1 as SGHRS and CDR2 as YFSETQ. Between the trimmed V and J ends, which lost 0 bases and 5 bases, there was a span of 15 bases. DNA for the CDR3: TGCGCCAGCAGCTTGGGCGGAGGGTATTCCGACGAGCAGTACTTC. It translates to CASSLGGGYSDEQYF.

This chain joins TRBV6-5 and TRBJ2-7, with TRBD2 as a possible D gene (6 bases). CDR3 length equals 12 residues. Germline loops: CDR1 MNHEY, CDR2 SVGAGI. V dropped 5 bases and J dropped 4 bases, with 9 bases sitting between them. CDR3 nucleotide sequence: TGTGCCAGCAGTCAAAGCGGGTACGAGCAGTACTTC. It translates to CASSQSGYEQYF.

This chain connects TRBV7-6 to TRBJ2-7, with D tentatively TRBD1 (6 bases). Germline V lookup: CDR1 SGHVS, CDR2 FNYEAQ. The CDR3 consists of 16 residues. The V and J ends lost 2 bases and 4 bases respectively, with 18 bases between them. CDR3 bases: TGTGCCAGCAGCTTAAGCAAAACGGGACAAAATTACGAGCAGTACTTC. This encodes CASSLSKTGQNYEQYF.

This clone was observed a few times. V is TRBV2 and J is TRBJ1-1; D possibly corresponds to TRBD1 (6 bases). The germline V gene encodes CDR1 SNHLY and CDR2 FYNNEI. V dropped 3 bases and J dropped 11 bases, with 7 bases sitting between them. The CDR3 is 10 residues long. For the CDR3, the DNA is TGTGCCAGCAGTGAGGGGGCGGCTTTCTTT. Translated, it gives CASSEGAAFF.

This clone was seen more than once but under ten times. The chain is built from TRBV10-3 and TRBJ1-1; D is ambiguous. Trimming left V 10 bases short and J 3 bases short, with 6 bases between. CDR1 is ENHRY and CDR2 is SYGVKD in the germline V gene. The CDR3 totals 10 residues. Here the CDR3 DNA reads TGTGCCACCGGGGACACTGAAGCTTTCTTT. Its protein product is CATGDTEAFF.

The chain uses TRBV6-5 and TRBJ2-3, with D perhaps TRBD2 (5 bases). Germline lookup yields CDR1 MNHEY and CDR2 SVGAGI. The CDR3 is made up of 14 amino acids. V dropped 4 bases and J dropped 6 bases, with 14 bases sitting between them. CDR3 protein: CASSFGGGYDTQYF. CDR3 DNA sequence: TGTGCCAGCAGTTTTGGCGGCGGGTACGATACGCAGTATTTT.

The chain carries TRBV30 and TRBJ1-1; weak D call: TRBD1 (5 bases). CDR1 is GTSNPN, CDR2 SVGIG, per germline (reference sequence). The CDR3 runs to 14 residues. V was trimmed by 2 bases and J by 4 bases, leaving 14 bases between them. For the CDR3, the DNA is TGTGCCTGGAGTCAGGACGGGGGGTCCACTGAAGCTTTCTTT. This gives the protein CAWSQDGGSTEAFF.

This clone turned up a few times. V and J are TRBV30 and TRBJ1-2; a weak D match, TRBD1 (5 bases). V shed 4 bases and J shed 1 base, with 13 bases lying between them. The CDR3 consists of 14 residues. Germline V gives CDR1 GTSNPN, CDR2 SVGIG (reference sequence). The CDR3 loop is CAWTVRGLNYGYTF. CDR3 nucleotide sequence: TGTGCCTGGACCGTCCGGGGCCTTAACTATGGCTACACCTTC.

The chain is built from TRBV7-2 and TRBJ2-1; 12 bases map to TRBD2. V shed 5 bases and J 4 bases; nucleotides not matched to a gene: 12. This CDR3 is 18 amino acids long. In germline, CDR1 is SGHTA, CDR2 FQGNSA. The DNA for the CDR3 is TGTGCCAGCAGCCTTAGATGGGTACTAGCGGGAGGATACAATGAGCAGTTCTTC. Encoded protein: CASSLRWVLAGGYNEQFF.

This chain links TRBV27 with TRBJ2-3, with 10 bases that match TRBD2. CDR1 and CDR2 (germline): MNHEY, SMNVEV (reference sequence). The CDR3 consists of 17 residues. The V segment lost 2 bases and the J segment 4 bases; nucleotides outside the gene matches: 9. As DNA, the CDR3 is TGTGCCAGCAGTTTACTCCCACTAGCGGGAATATCAGATACGCAGTATTTT. This translates into CASSLLPLAGISDTQYF.